A selection of T cell receptor beta chains follows, all from one sample in a study of T cell repertoires in cytomegalovirus infection. TCRdb redid the calling of the reads with MiXCR, one entry per CDR3 protein. The table has about 770,000 distinct CDR3 sequences, 25% to 35% seen once. These receptors have no identified antigens. This specimen consisted of cultured CD8+ T cells from PBMCs, obtained from culture after CMV antigen stimulation. These receptors originate from a human donor in good health (CMV status not recorded). Some clones in this sample may be carry-over from other donors' samples. Both conserved end residues are part of each CDR3. The D gene is left open where the match is weak. A row's size may be missing; if present it is once, few, many or a size class.

d_gene: TRBD2
j_gene: TRBJ2-3
v_gene: TRBV7-9
abundance: few
CDR3nt: TGTGCCAGCAGCCCTGCGAGCGGGGCCTTCACAGATACGCAGTATTTT
CDR3aa: CASSPASGAFTDTQYF

d_gene: TRBD1
j_gene: TRBJ1-1
v_gene: TRBV24-1
abundance: .
CDR3nt: TGTGCCACCAGTGAAGGACAGGGAATGAACACTGAAGCTTTCTTT
CDR3aa: CATSEGQGMNTEAFF

d_gene: .
j_gene: TRBJ2-6
v_gene: TRBV7-3
abundance: .
CDR3nt: TGTGCCAGCAGCTCCAAACAGGCCTCTGGGGCCAACGTCCTGACTTTC
CDR3aa: CASSSKQASGANVLTF

d_gene: TRBD1
j_gene: TRBJ1-6
v_gene: TRBV3-1
abundance: once
CDR3nt: TGTGCCAGCAGCGAGGGACAGAAGAGCTCCTATAATTCACCCCTCCACTTT
CDR3aa: CASSEGQKSSYNSPLHF

d_gene: .
j_gene: TRBJ2-4
v_gene: TRBV7-9
abundance: .
CDR3nt: TGTGCCAGCAGCCACCCCGAGGGTAGACTAGCCAAAAACATTCAGTACTTC
CDR3aa: CASSHPEGRLAKNIQYF

d_gene: TRBD1
j_gene: TRBJ2-5
v_gene: TRBV28
abundance: .
CDR3nt: TGTGCCAGCAGGGGGGACAGTGAACAAGAGACCCAGTACTTC
CDR3aa: CASRGDSEQETQYF

d_gene: TRBD1
j_gene: TRBJ1-1
v_gene: TRBV7-3
abundance: few
CDR3nt: TGTGCCAGCAGCTCCACAGGGGTTGCCACTGAAGCTTTCTTT
CDR3aa: CASSSTGVATEAFF

d_gene: .
j_gene: TRBJ2-1
v_gene: TRBV7-8
abundance: many
CDR3nt: TGTGCCAGCAGCTTAGACTTTGAGCAGTTCTTC
CDR3aa: CASSLDFEQFF

d_gene: .
j_gene: TRBJ1-1
v_gene: TRBV27
abundance: .
CDR3nt: TGTGCCAGCAGTAAACAGGGTTTGGAAGCTTTCTTT
CDR3aa: CASSKQGLEAFF

d_gene: .
j_gene: TRBJ2-1
v_gene: TRBV4-1
abundance: .
CDR3nt: TGCGCCAGCAGCCAAGGAGTAGGGGGGAATGAGCAGTTCTTC
CDR3aa: CASSQGVGGNEQFF

d_gene: .
j_gene: TRBJ1-1
v_gene: TRBV27
abundance: many
CDR3nt: TGTGCCAGCAGTTTACGGGGAATAAGGACTGAAGCTTTCTTT
CDR3aa: CASSLRGIRTEAFF

d_gene: TRBD1
j_gene: TRBJ1-1
v_gene: TRBV27
abundance: .
CDR3nt: TGTGCCAGCAGCAGGGGACAGGTGTCAGTCGAAGCTTTCTTT
CDR3aa: CASSRGQVSVEAFF

d_gene: TRBD2
j_gene: TRBJ2-5
v_gene: TRBV4-1
abundance: .
CDR3nt: TGCGCCAGCAGCCTCCGCCACGGGGGGACCCTCCAAGAGACCCAGTACTTC
CDR3aa: CASSLRHGGTLQETQYF

d_gene: .
j_gene: TRBJ2-1
v_gene: TRBV25-1
abundance: few
CDR3nt: TGTGCCAGCGGCTTCTGGGACGTCCGGTCTAATGAGCAGTTCTTC
CDR3aa: CASGFWDVRSNEQFF

d_gene: TRBD1
j_gene: TRBJ1-2
v_gene: TRBV12-3/TRBV12-4
abundance: .
CDR3nt: TGTGCCAGCACCAACACCGGACAGGGGCTGCAAGGCTACACCTTC
CDR3aa: CASTNTGQGLQGYTF

d_gene: TRBD2
j_gene: TRBJ2-5
v_gene: TRBV14
abundance: .
CDR3nt: TGTGCCAGCAGCATCCATTCCCGGGGGGGGCCGGGACGGACGCAAGAGACCCAGTACTTC
CDR3aa: CASSIHSRGGPGRTQETQYF

d_gene: TRBD1
j_gene: TRBJ1-1
v_gene: TRBV9
abundance: .
CDR3nt: TGTGCCAGCAGCGCAAGGGGGCTGGGGAACACTGAAGCTTTCTTT
CDR3aa: CASSARGLGNTEAFF